A single sample gave rise to the 23 T cell receptor beta chains below, sequenced in a study of T cell repertoires in cytomegalovirus infection. Their antigen targets remain unknown. One entry per CDR3 protein, called by TCRdb with MiXCR from the reads. The sample lists 650,000 to 850,000 distinct CDR3 sequences, 25% to 35% occurring once. The specimen comprised cultured CD8+ T cells from PBMCs, sampled from culture after CMV antigen stimulation. The origin of the receptors is a human donor in good health (CMV status not recorded). Some clones in this sample may be carry-over from other donors' samples.

This sequence joins TRBV9 and TRBJ1-4, with 8 bases lining up with TRBD1. The V gene end was trimmed by 5 bases and the J gene end by 10 bases; junction bases not matched to a gene: 1. Germline V gene lookup returns CDR1 SGDLS and CDR2 YYNGEE. This CDR3 spans 11 amino acids. CDR3 protein: CASRGQGKLFF. The CDR3 DNA follows: TGTGCCAGCAGAGGACAGGGAAAACTGTTTTTT. Full variable domain (missing parts from reference TRBV9 and TRBJ1-4): DSGVTQTPKHLITATGQRVTLRCSPRSGDLSVYWYQQSLDQGLQFLIQYYNGEERAKGNILERFSAQQFPDLHSELNLSSLELGDSALYFCASRGQGKLFFGSGTQLSVL.

The chain uses TRBV12-3 or TRBV12-4 and TRBJ1-4; D remains unclear. V lost 9 bases and J lost 7, with 15 bases in between. The CDR3 runs 13 residues. The CDR3 reads CASSSEAGEKLFF. CDR3 nucleotides: TGTGCCAGTTCTTCTGAAGCCGGTGAAAAACTGTTTTTT.

This clonotype was observed a single time. V is TRBV5-3 and J is TRBJ1-5, with 9 positions matching TRBD1. TRBV5-3 is an ORF; its function is uncertain. The CDR3 covers 15 residues. J gave up 4 bases and V 8 bases, and 10 bases lay outside the gene matches. CDR3 loop: CASSVGQGENQPQHF. CDR3 coding DNA: TGTGCCAGCAGCGTGGGACAGGGTGAGAATCAGCCCCAGCATTTT.

This clonotype was seen at least ten times. The chain employs TRBV6-6 and TRBJ2-5, with 7 bases that match TRBD1. Germline V CDR1 and CDR2: MNHNY, SVGAGI (reference sequence). The V segment lost 6 bases and the J segment 3 bases; nucleotides outside the gene matches: 1. The CDR3 has 12 residues. The CDR3 sequence is CASSGQEETQYF. CDR3 DNA: TGTGCCAGCAGCGGACAGGAAGAGACCCAGTACTTC.

V and J are TRBV19 and TRBJ1-1; TRBD1 is a possible D gene (5 bases). The germline V gene encodes CDR1 LNHDA and CDR2 SQIVND (reference sequence). The CDR3 covers 15 residues. Trimming removed 7 bases from V and 1 base from J, with 16 bases in between. CDR3 sequence reads: CASIFFSGGNTEAFF. The CDR3 DNA reads as TGTGCCAGTATATTCTTCTCTGGGGGGAACACTGAAGCTTTCTTT.

The rearrangement joins TRBV7-6 to TRBJ1-4; possibly TRBD1 for D (6 bases). The CDR3 spans 14 residues. CDR1 is SGHVS and CDR2 is FNYEAQ in the germline V gene. Trimming cost V 4 bases and J 3 bases, with 9 bases left between them. The CDR3 nucleotides read TGTGCCAGCAGCTACAGGGCGGCTAATGAAAAACTGTTTTTT. Translating it yields CASSYRAANEKLFF.

This rearrangement joins TRBV28 to TRBJ1-6; D is unclear. CDR3 size: 13 residues. V dropped 6 bases and J dropped 7 bases, with 10 bases sitting between them. Germline-derived CDR1 and CDR2 are MDHEN and SYDVKM. CDR3 in DNA: TGTGCCAGCAGCCAGTTCTCCAATTCACCCCTCCACTTT. Its translation: CASSQFSNSPLHF.

The chain recombines TRBV5-3 with TRBJ1-2; D is possibly TRBD1 (6 bases). TRBV5-3 is an ORF; its function is uncertain. The CDR3 covers 16 residues. Trimming pared 8 bases from V and 1 base from J, leaving 21 bases between. This chain's CDR3 is CASSQAGTRINYGYTF. CDR3 nucleotides: TGTGCCAGCAGCCAGGCCGGGACAAGGATTAACTATGGCTACACCTTC.

This clonotype has just a few counts. The chain combines TRBV4-1 with TRBJ2-7; 8 nucleotides align to TRBD1. Per germline, CDR1 MGHRA and CDR2 YSYEKL. V lost 3 bases and J lost 4; bases outside the gene matches: 5. This CDR3 region has 14 residues. CDR3 bases: TGCGCCAGCAGCCACCCGGACAGGGAATACGAGCAGTACTTC. Translated, it gives CASSHPDREYEQYF.

This clonotype was seen repeatedly, ten times or more. The chain couples TRBV7-2 to TRBJ2-1; possibly TRBD1 for D (6 bases). V lost 8 bases and J lost 6, with 11 bases in between. Germline V lookup: CDR1 SGHTA, CDR2 FQGNSA. CDR3 length: 12 amino acids. CDR3 loop: CASRDKTNEQFF. The CDR3 coding sequence is TGTGCCAGCCGGGACAAGACCAATGAGCAGTTCTTC.

In its sample, this clonotype was seen a few times. Given a much more abundant clone one base away, this may be a read error. The chain couples TRBV10-3 to TRBJ1-1; D gene uncertain. CDR3 length equals 12 residues. V gave up 6 bases and J gave up 1 base, with 6 bases separating them. The germline V gene has CDR1 ENHRY and CDR2 SYGVKD. The CDR3 coding sequence is TGTGCCATCAGGGCAGGGAACACTGAAGCTTTCTTT. It codes for CAIRAGNTEAFF.

Only a few counts were recorded for this clonotype. The chain uses TRBV10-3 and TRBJ1-6; no clear D gene. Germline lookup yields CDR1 ENHRY and CDR2 SYGVKD. V shed 3 bases and J shed 5 bases, with 5 bases lying between them. This CDR3 is 13 amino acids long. The CDR3 is CAISEGNNSPLHF. The CDR3 DNA reads as TGTGCCATCAGTGAAGGGAATAATTCACCCCTCCACTTT.

There are a few counts of this clonotype. J is TRBJ2-5 and V is TRBV5-5; TRBD1 aligns across 12 bases. CDR3 length equals 15 residues. J gave up 3 bases and V 4 bases, and 4 bases lay outside the gene matches. Germline CDR1 is SGHKS and CDR2 is YYEKEE (reference sequence). This CDR3 is CASSRDRGREETQYF. In nucleotides, the CDR3 is TGTGCCAGCAGCCGGGACAGGGGGCGGGAAGAGACCCAGTACTTC.

Only a few counts were recorded for this clonotype. The rearrangement links TRBV4-1 to TRBJ2-2; D possibly matches TRBD1 or TRBD2 (5 bases each). This CDR3 spans 15 amino acids. CDR1 is MGHRA and CDR2 is YSYEKL in the germline V gene. V lost 1 base, J lost 7 bases, and 13 bases lay in between. The DNA of the CDR3 is TGCGCCAGCAGCCAAGTAGAATCGGGGCTCGGGGAGCTGTTTTTT. Its protein product is CASSQVESGLGELFF.

The chain is built from TRBV7-3 and TRBJ2-7; the D is unclear. Trimming took 6 bases from V and 6 from J, leaving 15 bases between them. CDR3 length: 13 amino acids. Germline V gene lookup returns CDR1 SGHTA and CDR2 FQGTGA. The chain's CDR3 is CASSPTPSSEQYV. The DNA for the CDR3 is TGTGCCAGCAGTCCTACACCCTCGAGCGAGCAGTACGTC.

V is TRBV19 and J is TRBJ1-4; D may be TRBD1 (6 bases). This CDR3 comprises 16 residues. Germline assignment: CDR1 LNHDA and CDR2 SQIVND (reference sequence). The germline V and J ends were trimmed by 4 bases and 2 bases, with 14 bases remaining between them. In DNA form, the CDR3 reads TGTGCCAGTAGTAAACCAAGGGGGAGGACTAATGAAAAACTGTTTTTT. Its translation is CASSKPRGRTNEKLFF.

This chain links TRBV27 with TRBJ2-5; D perhaps matches TRBD2 (6 bases). Germline V gene lookup returns CDR1 MNHEY and CDR2 SMNVEV (reference sequence). This CDR3 is 14 amino acids long. V was cut by 8 bases and J by 5 bases, with 18 bases left in between. CDR3 nucleotides: TGTGCCAGCGGTTATCGGAGGGCTTCGGAGACCCAGTACTTC. It translates to CASGYRRASETQYF.

This clonotype has only a few counts. The chain couples TRBV15 to TRBJ2-7; D possibly corresponds to TRBD1 (6 bases). The CDR3 has 16 residues. The V end lost 0 bases, the J end lost 1 base, and 13 bases lay between the germline ends. From germline, CDR1 is LNHNV and CDR2 YYDKDF (reference sequence). CDR3 sequence (DNA): TGTGCCACCAGCAGAGATATCGGACAGCCTTCCTACGAGCAGTACGTC. Translation gives CATSRDIGQPSYEQYV.

V gene TRBV28 combines with J gene TRBJ1-5; possibly TRBD1 for D (6 bases). Germline CDR1 is MDHEN and CDR2 is SYDVKM. CDR3 length equals 15 residues. V dropped 3 bases and J dropped 0 bases, with 9 bases sitting between them. CDR3 amino acids: CASSFGQNSNQPQHF. CDR3 in DNA: TGTGCCAGCAGTTTTGGACAGAATAGCAATCAGCCCCAGCATTTT.

This sequence joins TRBV27 and TRBJ1-2; 7 positions agree with TRBD1. Germline CDR1 and CDR2: MNHEY and SMNVEV (reference sequence). CDR3 length: 12 amino acids. V was clipped by 6 bases and J by 5 bases; unmatched bases: 3. The CDR3 sequence is CASRQGIYGYTF. In DNA, the CDR3 is TGTGCCAGCAGACAGGGGATTTATGGCTACACCTTC.

J is TRBJ2-1 and V is TRBV27, with a possible D match to TRBD1 (6 bases). V was shortened by 3 bases and J by 7 bases, with 16 bases between the two germline ends. The CDR3 sequence is 15 residues long. The germline gives CDR1 MNHEY, CDR2 SMNVEV (reference sequence). The DNA for the CDR3 is TGTGCCAGCAGTTTTCAGGCTGGGGGCTTTAATGAGCAGTTCTTC. Its protein product is CASSFQAGGFNEQFF.

This clonotype has ten or more counts. CDR3 coding DNA: TGTGCCAGCCCCCCTTCTGGGGCCAACGTCCTGACTTTC. Residues: CASPPSGANVLTF. The chain employs TRBV2 and TRBJ2-6; D unresolved. Germline assignment: CDR1 SNHLY and CDR2 FYNNEI. Deletions cut 8 bases from V and 1 base from J, with 6 bases between. This CDR3 is built from 13 residues.

This chain connects TRBV9 to TRBJ2-1, with unresolved D. CDR3 length: 16 amino acids. Per the germline V gene, CDR1 is SGDLS and CDR2 is YYNGEE. Trimming stripped 0 bases from V and 0 bases from J, with 10 bases between. CDR3 DNA: TGTGCCAGCAGCGTAGCCTCCCAGAGCTCCTACAATGAGCAGTTCTTC. This encodes CASSVASQSSYNEQFF.